The rows below give T cell receptor beta chains drawn from one sample of a study of blood T cell repertoires in COVID-19. Assay: immunoSEQ multiplex PCR; the TCRdb copy retains only in-frame clones and omits some. The table shows 35,000 to 55,000 clones, with about 87% occurring only once. Input material: peripheral blood. The receptors here all came from a human donor in a cohort sampled during active COVID-19. The CDR3 runs from the conserved cysteine through the conserved F or W.

J,V,CDR3
TRBJ2-4,TRBV7-6,CASSPAWGPGNIQYF
TRBJ1-4,TRBV5-1,CASSSTGYTTNEKLFF
TRBJ1-6,TRBV6-5,CASMGYRVLNSPLHF
TRBJ2-5,TRBV3-1/TRBV3-2,CASSLEVRGVQYF
TRBJ2-5,TRBV10-3,CAISEQGVETQYF
TRBJ1-3,TRBV5-6,CASSQYRGGNTIYF
TRBJ1-2,TRBV18,CASSPGTRGSYGYTF
TRBJ2-7,TRBV9,CASSEGETGGDQSYEQYF
TRBJ1-5,TRBV28,CASRQTRGQPQHF
TRBJ1-3,TRBV10-3,CAISETGATGNTIYF
TRBJ2-3,TRBV30,CAWSVLVGDTQYF
TRBJ1-6,TRBV5-1,CASTVLGLTNSPLHF
TRBJ2-3,TRBV11-2,CASSLFARGTDTQYF
TRBJ2-1,TRBV5-1,CASSLFWLTGGSHNEQFF
TRBJ1-4,TRBV7-9,CASSGGAGTELFF
TRBJ1-4,TRBV4-2,CASSQDPQVRNEKLFF
TRBJ1-2,TRBV24-1,CATSDSDRGSGYTF
TRBJ2-3,TRBV5-1,CASSFTITDTQYF
TRBJ2-7,TRBV12-5,CASGLGAYEQYF
TRBJ2-7,TRBV7-9,CASSPGAYEQYF
TRBJ2-3,TRBV9,CASSTRQGDTDTQYF
TRBJ1-2,TRBV2,CASSETLGGTGSGYTF
TRBJ1-4,TRBV6-5,CASRRRVGDEKLFF
TRBJ2-5,TRBV5-1,CASSLGAGETQYF
TRBJ1-4,TRBV5-1,CASKQGLANEKLFF